These T cell receptor beta chains were read from a single sample in a study of graft-versus-host responses after intestinal transplantation. These receptors lack a known antigen. The repertoire was sequenced with immunoSEQ multiplex PCR; TCRdb's copy has only in-frame clones and lacks some. Among more than 90,000 clones, roughly 93% were seen once, and the ten largest hold less than 0.5%. The sequencing here drew on unstimulated CD8+ T cells sorted from spleen or lymph node cells, taken before intestinal transplant. Receptors originate from a human donor who received an intestinal transplant. The CDR3 runs from the conserved cysteine through the conserved F or W. A D gene is named only where the DNA matches it firmly. Clone size is shown for a subset of rows, as once, few, many or a class of expanded clone.

TRBV27	TRBJ2-7	NA	TRBD2	CASSFVAGSYEQYF	TGTGCCAGCAGTTTTGTAGCGGGGAGCTACGAGCAGTACTTC
TRBV7-9	TRBJ2-5	NA	TRBD2	CASSPRTSGSPGETQYF	TGTGCCAGCAGCCCCCGGACTAGCGGGAGCCCGGGGGAGACCCAGTACTTC
TRBV7-9	TRBJ2-2	NA	NA	CASSPWSEKHTGELFF	TGTGCCAGCAGCCCCTGGAGCGAAAAACACACCGGGGAGCTGTTTTTT
TRBV30	TRBJ1-2	once	NA	CAWSIGTRYGYTF	TGTGCCTGGAGCATCGGGACACGCTATGGCTACACCTTC
TRBV7-9	TRBJ1-1	NA	NA	CASSLYLQEALGAFF	TGTGCCAGCAGCCTCTATCTTCAGGAGGCCCTTGGAGCTTTCTTT
TRBV19	TRBJ1-6	NA	NA	CASNPFGGSPLHF	TGTGCCAGTAATCCCTTTGGGGGGTCACCCCTCCACTTT
TRBV6-1	TRBJ2-7	NA	NA	CASSDPNSYEQYF	TGTGCCAGCAGTGACCCGAACAGCTACGAGCAGTACTTC
TRBV7-5	TRBJ1-6	NA	NA	CARSLMSAGQGALVRSPLHF	TGTGCCAGAAGCTTAATGTCCGCGGGACAGGGGGCTCTGGTACGTTCACCCCTCCACTTT
TRBV28	TRBJ2-7	NA	TRBD1	CASSYRGSVYEQYF	TGTGCCAGCAGTTACAGGGGTAGTGTCTACGAGCAGTACTTC
TRBV28	TRBJ2-7	NA	NA	CASSQNYEQYF	TGTGCCAGCAGTCAAAACTACGAGCAGTACTTC
TRBV9	TRBJ1-1	NA	NA	CASSGGGERTEAFF	TGTGCCAGCAGCGGAGGGGGGGAGCGGACTGAAGCTTTCTTT
TRBV28	TRBJ2-3	NA	TRBD2	CASNPERETANTQYF	TGTGCCAGCAACCCCGAGCGGGAAACGGCAAATACGCAGTATTTT
TRBV6-4	TRBJ1-4	NA	NA	CASRKTHFHEKLFF	TGTGCCAGCAGGAAGACACATTTTCACGAAAAACTGTTTTTT
TRBV29-1	TRBJ1-2	NA	TRBD1	CSASQGESGYTF	TGCAGCGCCTCACAGGGGGAGTCTGGCTACACCTTC
TRBV27	TRBJ1-1	NA	NA	CASSFGLQNTEAFF	TGTGCCAGCAGTTTCGGACTCCAGAACACTGAAGCTTTCTTT
TRBV27	TRBJ2-1	NA	NA	CASSFDISSYNEQFF	TGTGCCAGCAGTTTCGACATTTCCTCCTACAATGAGCAGTTCTTC
TRBV7-9	TRBJ2-1	NA	TRBD1	CASSSNRQGSYNEQFF	TGTGCCAGCAGCTCGAATCGACAGGGTTCGTACAATGAGCAGTTCTTC
TRBV4-2	TRBJ1-1	NA	NA	CASSQDGTRAFF	TGTGCCAGCAGCCAAGATGGGACACGGGCTTTCTTT
TRBV4-1	TRBJ2-7	once	TRBD1	CASSQDRDRGSYEQYF	TGCGCCAGCAGCCAGGATAGAGACAGGGGATCGTACGAGCAGTACTTC
TRBV2	TRBJ2-1	NA	NA	CASRPGSDPYNEQFF	TGTGCCAGCAGACCAGGATCAGATCCCTACAATGAGCAGTTCTTC
TRBV5-8	TRBJ2-7	NA	NA	CASSLGQVYEQYF	TGTGCCAGCAGCTTAGGACAAGTCTACGAGCAGTACTTC
TRBV27	TRBJ2-1	NA	TRBD2	CASSPAGTSYEQFF	TGTGCCAGCAGTCCCGCGGGGACTAGTTATGAGCAGTTCTTC
TRBV18	TRBJ2-7	once	TRBD1	CASSQIGQGLYEQYF	TGTGCCAGCTCACAGATAGGACAGGGCCTCTACGAGCAGTACTTC
TRBV10-3	TRBJ2-4	NA	TRBD2	CAIGDSGSSWYF	TGTGCCATCGGTGATAGCGGGAGTTCTTGGTACTTC
TRBV4-2	TRBJ2-6	NA	NA	CASSQEAGLTGANVLTF	TGTGCCAGCAGCCAAGAAGCAGGGCTCACTGGGGCCAACGTCCTGACTTTC
TRBV5-6	TRBJ2-7	NA	TRBD2	CASSLGPSGTYEQYF	TGTGCCAGCAGCTTGGGGCCTAGCGGGACCTACGAGCAGTACTTC
TRBV29-1	TRBJ1-1	NA	NA	CSVVGGDTEAFF	TGCAGCGTTGTAGGCGGAGACACTGAAGCTTTCTTT
TRBV4-1	TRBJ2-3	NA	TRBD1	CASSQGGGDTDTQYF	TGCGCCAGCAGCCAAGGAGGGGGCGACACAGATACGCAGTATTTT
TRBV27	TRBJ1-1	NA	TRBD1	CASEGQGTTEAFF	TGTGCCAGTGAGGGACAGGGGACCACTGAAGCTTTCTTT
TRBV4-1	TRBJ1-1	NA	NA	CASSHAFGRVIPRLDTEAFF	TGCGCCAGCAGCCACGCCTTTGGCAGGGTGATCCCCCGTTTGGACACTGAAGCTTTCTTT
TRBV5-5	TRBJ1-2	NA	NA	CASSLGQDYGYTF	TGTGCCAGCAGCTTGGGACAGGACTATGGCTACACCTTC
TRBV4-2	TRBJ2-7	NA	NA	CASSPGPGGGYEQYF	TGTGCCAGCAGCCCAGGACCTGGGGGAGGATACGAGCAGTACTTC
TRBV4-1	TRBJ1-2	once	TRBD1	CASSHHRGQGRSYTF	TGCGCCAGCAGCCACCACCGGGGACAGGGACGATCCTACACCTTC
TRBV4-3	TRBJ2-1	NA	TRBD1	CASSQADREPYNEQFF	TGCGCCAGCAGCCAAGCGGACAGGGAACCCTACAATGAGCAGTTCTTC
TRBV13	TRBJ2-5	NA	TRBD1	CASSPRQGETQYF	TGTGCCAGCAGCCCAAGACAGGGGGAGACCCAGTACTTC
TRBV7-6	TRBJ2-7	NA	NA	CASSLAQGSGYEQYF	TGTGCCAGCAGCTTAGCACAGGGCTCAGGCTACGAGCAGTACTTC
TRBV4-3	TRBJ2-3	NA	TRBD1	CASSQGTGGADTQYF	TGCGCCAGCAGCCAAGGGACAGGGGGCGCGGATACGCAGTATTTT
TRBV12-5	TRBJ1-1	NA	TRBD1	CASAPGTGMNTEAFF	TGTGCTAGCGCTCCGGGGACAGGGATGAACACTGAAGCTTTCTTT
TRBV29-1	TRBJ1-2	NA	NA	CSVQRDYGYTF	TGCAGCGTCCAGAGGGACTATGGCTACACCTTC
TRBV6-5	TRBJ1-2	NA	NA	CASSYSDRSHGYTF	TGTGCCAGCAGTTACTCGGACAGATCCCATGGCTACACCTTC
TRBV4-1	TRBJ2-1	NA	TRBD2	CASRVTSGPNEQFF	TGCGCCAGCAGAGTAACTAGCGGGCCCAATGAGCAGTTCTTC